This TCR beta chain was sequenced during a study of cytomegalovirus exposure and HLA in healthy donors. The study's findings and limits: In a later analysis, a missense DCLRE1C variant was linked to TCR beta V- and J-gene trimming. The study designated 150 or so TCR beta chains cytomegalovirus-associated.

Both 60 Vbeta primers and 13 Jbeta primers went into the PCR. Profiling relied on immunoSEQ multiplex PCR, and the TCRdb table lists in-frame clones only, not all of them. The sample lists around 120,000 clones, about four fifths occurring once. This clone was observed a handful of times. What it binds is not known. The germline V gene has CDR1 MNHNY and CDR2 SVGAGI (reference sequence). J lost 5 bases, V lost 2 bases, and 7 bases had no gene match. This CDR3 has 15 amino acids. The V and J genes are TRBV6-6 and TRBJ2-3; TRBD1 matches 7 bases. The sample taken for sequencing was PBMCs. The receptor comes from a woman between 18 and 29 years old in good health and CMV-seronegative. As DNA, the CDR3 is TGTGCCAGCAGTTACCGTGACAGGGTCCGAGATACGCAGTATTTT. Translating gives CASSYRDRVRDTQYF.